A single TCR beta chain is shown here with its context. No cognate antigen has been identified for it. Per-base quality was not reported, and no clone a single base away is much larger than it. The time point label, as the study defines it: newly diagnosed GD, antithyroid drugs for less than 3 months. For both TCR sequencing and RNA sequencing, RNA was extracted from PBMCs using TRIzol. The diagnosis of Graves' disease followed American Thyroid Association guidelines. Patients for the study were recruited at an endocrinology department in Xi'an, China. Each patient gave 7.5 to 10 milliliters of peripheral blood, collected in an EDTA anticoagulant tube. Ficoll Paque Plus density gradient separation was used to isolate PBMCs, and no further T cell sorting was done. RNA quality was checked with an Agilent 2100 Bioanalyzer and agarose gel, and concentration with a NanoDrop 2000. These data belong to a study of regulatory T cells in long-lasting Graves disease listed by TCRdb under 2021. Study-level background: Patients with newly diagnosed Graves' disease had been on antithyroid drugs for under 3 months. TCR sequencing covered 13 persistent and approximately 20 newly diagnosed Graves' disease patients, 33 samples in total. Peripheral blood TCR sequencing and RNA sequencing compared persistent Graves' disease patients with newly diagnosed Graves' disease patients. The study was registered as a clinical trial and conducted in China.

Via the germline V gene, CDR1 is MNHNS and CDR2 SASEGT. The CDR3 runs 14 amino acids, cysteine and phenylalanine included. Just CDR3 DNA is preserved here, 42 bases in frame from base 1. The germline ends are 18 bases apart after V is trimmed by 11 bases and J by 1 base. The library was made by multiplex PCR. The instrument given in TCRdb is Illumina HiSeq 4000. TCR beta libraries were built with iRepertoire HTBI primers and Arm-PCR amplification of CDR3 regions. PCR products were gel purified before sequencing. The original pipeline was this. Gene usage analysis of CDR3 amino acid clonotypes used the roughly 62 TRBV and around 14 TRBJ segments found across samples. COPE and FqMerger were used to merge the filtered high-quality paired reads into contigs. BLAST was used to align contigs to IMGT TRBV, TRBD and TRBJ reference genes, and CDR3 was defined according to IMGT. Any clonotype with a frequency above 0.1% was classified as a highly expanded clone. Shannon entropy served as the measure of repertoire diversity, while the Gini coefficient captured V-J evenness. Clonotypes shared by more than one individual were considered public. TCRdb handled the public reads itself, with Q25 trimming in fastp and clone calling in MiXCR, and kept productive beta chains. Every distinct CDR3 protein forms one entry, paired with its most common genes and DNA. TCRdb's processing, not the authors', yielded these V and J calls. This sample is represented by 600,000 to 650,000 distinct CDR3 sequences; 15% to 20% of them were singletons. Of the sample, about 17% is held by the ten largest clones.

General study outcomes and caveats: Because the primary lesion, thyroid tissue, could not be accessed, the study looked at peripheral blood alone. As a limitation, the authors acknowledged that the small sample size may reduce accuracy. Persistent Graves' disease patients showed lower TCR Shannon entropy and fewer highly expanded clones than newly diagnosed patients, suggesting clonal expansion. A larger number of public clonotypes was shared among persistent patients (more than 2,500) than among newly diagnosed patients (approximately 1,000). Sequencing and analysis were restricted to the TCR beta chain. Persistent disease showed preferential use of TRBV28, TRBJ1-2 and TRBJ2-5, whereas newly diagnosed disease favored TRBV20-1 and TRBJ2-1.

This sample also belongs to another study, concerning T cells in Graves' hyperthyroidism and ophthalmopathy. That second publication adds: Stable Graves' hyperthyroidism was defined as the absence of progression to ophthalmopathy over 18 months of follow-up. Hyperthyroidism patients were newly diagnosed, with disease duration under 2 months, and aged 18 to 65 years. Any patient with an uncontrolled infection, another autoimmune disease, pregnancy or lactation was excluded. Diagnoses were established on the basis of clinical symptoms, serum thyroxine and TRAb, thyroid ultrasound, and orbital computed tomography. The first round of RT-PCR for the TCR CDR3 was performed with the HTBI primer set and the Qiagen OneStep RT-PCR kit. Blood samples also contained most of the expanded thyroid clonotypes (frequency above 0.001), which suggests that blood repertoires may reflect thyroid immune responses. Ophthalmopathy was separated from stable hyperthyroidism by a 13 V-J signature model, with 87.88% sensitivity and about 81% specificity obtained in cross-validation and 80%/75% obtained in testing. In validation, progression to ophthalmopathy was predicted by the model with about 70% sensitivity and 72% to 85% specificity, a median of approximately 6.5 months before onset. To identify TCR V-J signatures that set the groups apart, the researchers used a discovery cohort of 100 patients, made up of around 40 with Graves' ophthalmopathy and 57 with stable Graves' hyperthyroidism. Prospective prediction of ophthalmopathy was tested in an independent validation cohort of 18 to 20 hyperthyroidism patients and approximately 17 patients who later progressed to ophthalmopathy. For training and testing, the approximately 97 patients in the discovery cohort were randomly divided in a 7:3 ratio. The study also compared thyroid tissue and blood T-cell repertoires from more than 5 Graves' hyperthyroidism patients. Once sampling was done, hyperthyroidism patients were given methimazole at a starting dose of 30 mg daily, whereas ophthalmopathy patients were given high-dose intravenous methylprednisolone. The libraries were constructed in a second round of multiplex PCR and then size-selected and purified. The libraries were sequenced on an Illumina HiSeq2000 using paired-end 100 bp reads. Raw data were processed with SOAPnuke, discarding reads with adapters, uncalled bases, mean Phred below 15, or no exact constant-primer or identifier match. High-quality paired reads were merged with COPE v1.2.5, and unique nucleotide sequences were defined as clonotypes. MiTCR v1.1 was used to align clonotypes to the IMGT TRBV, TRBD and TRBJ reference segments. The analysis was restricted to V-J combinations with a frequency above 0.0001, which together covered 99.2% of the repertoires. The TCS score was defined as F50 (clonal expansion) divided by E x V (chaos), with BLOSUM62-based TCRdist calculated between CDR3 peptides within each V-J. Welch's t-statistics and random forest reduced roughly 500 V-J features to around 14, which were used in a naive Bayes classifier (R e1071). No statistical method was used to fix the sample size in advance, and group allocation was not hidden from the investigators. The paper describes TCR Vbeta CDR3 sequencing of roughly 130 peripheral blood samples, made up of 43 ophthalmopathy patients, roughly 75 hyperthyroidism patients and about 17 progressor patients.

This sequence originates from a woman aged 30 to 39 with Graves disease. Donor details come from another sample of the same person, matched by shared clones. This specimen consisted of peripheral blood mononuclear cells (PBMCs), obtained at new diagnosis, from a patient treated with antithyroid drugs. The rearrangement joined TRBV6-1 to TRBJ2-7; the D region possibly corresponds to TRBD1 (6 bases align). The nucleotides are TGTGCCGTCCGGTCGTTGGGACAATCCTACGAGCAGTACTTC. This yields the protein CAVRSLGQSYEQYF.